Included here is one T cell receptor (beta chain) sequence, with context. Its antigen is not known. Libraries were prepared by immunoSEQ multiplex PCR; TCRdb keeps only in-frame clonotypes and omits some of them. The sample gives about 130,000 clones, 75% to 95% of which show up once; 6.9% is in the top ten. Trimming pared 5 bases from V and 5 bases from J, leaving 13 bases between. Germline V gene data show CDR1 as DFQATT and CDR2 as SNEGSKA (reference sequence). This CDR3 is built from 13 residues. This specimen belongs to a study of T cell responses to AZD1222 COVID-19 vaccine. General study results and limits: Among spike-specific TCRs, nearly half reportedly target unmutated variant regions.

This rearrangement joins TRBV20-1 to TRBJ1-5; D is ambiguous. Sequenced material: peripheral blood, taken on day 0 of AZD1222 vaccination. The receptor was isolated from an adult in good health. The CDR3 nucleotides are TGCAGTGCTCGTGGACTGGTACATCAGCCCCAGCATTTT. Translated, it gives CSARGLVHQPQHF.